This TCR beta chain was recorded in a study of vaccination and CD4 T cells after COVID-19. V shed 1 base and J shed 7 bases, with 20 bases lying between them. This CDR3 has 17 amino acids. Per the germline V gene, CDR1 is LGHNA and CDR2 is YSLEER. Overall study findings and caveats: SARS-CoV-2-reactive clonotypes rose nonsignificantly, with the median going from about 20 to 38.

Treatment specified: roughly ten-day PBMC culture with coronavirus spike peptide pools or control peptides (ViraFEST assay). The unexposed donor's CD4+ T cells were collected before the COVID-19 pandemic (2011-2018). It was after about 10 days of culture that CD4+ T cells were isolated by negative selection. Notes on this clonotype: The antigen is not known.

Scientists ran DNA taken from cultured CD4+ T cells through the Oncomine TCR Beta short-read assay for sequencing. Researchers extracted genomic DNA from CD4+ T cells that had been cultured. TCRdb independently ran MiXCR on the PCR reads; one entry per CDR3 protein. This sample carries several thousand distinct CDR3 sequences, under 65% of them seen once, and the ten largest clones take under 55%. The source of this sequence is a human donor in good health. The rearrangement joins TRBV4-3 to TRBJ1-5; D remains unclear. Sequencing input: CD4+ T cells from blood, cultured in vitro. CDR3: CASSQGLLEGMNQPQHF. The CDR3 coding sequence is TGCGCCAGCAGCCAAGGGCTGCTGGAGGGTATGAACCAGCCCCAGCATTTT.